This is a list of T cell receptor beta chains from one sample in a study of cytomegalovirus exposure and HLA in healthy donors. The table came from immunoSEQ multiplex PCR; TCRdb's copy has only in-frame clones and leaves some out. This sample's table has about 59,000 clones. The sample comprised PBMCs. These receptors were obtained from a man under 40 in good health and CMV-seropositive. CDR3s include the opening cysteine and the closing phenylalanine or tryptophan. The D gene is left open where the match is weak.

TRBD1	TRBV4-2	TRBJ1-5	CASSQDRQGGNQPQHF	TGTGCCAGCAGCCAAGATCGACAGGGTGGGAATCAGCCCCAGCATTTT
-	TRBV6-5	TRBJ1-5	CASRPAGVSNQPQHF	TGTGCCAGCAGACCCGCAGGGGTTAGTAATCAGCCCCAGCATTTT
TRBD1	TRBV9	TRBJ2-7	CASSPGGSPYEQYF	TGTGCCAGCAGTCCAGGGGGCTCACCCTACGAGCAGTACTTC
TRBD1	TRBV23-1	TRBJ1-3	CASSHRDSERNSGNTIYF	TGCGCCAGCAGCCATCGGGACAGCGAAAGAAACTCTGGAAACACCATATATTTT
TRBD1	TRBV30	TRBJ2-3	CAWSVTGGSTDTQYF	TGTGCCTGGAGTGTAACAGGGGGGAGTACAGATACGCAGTATTTT
TRBD1	TRBV30	TRBJ2-2	CARDRNTGELFF	TGTGCCCGGGACAGGAACACCGGGGAGCTGTTTTTT
TRBD1	TRBV6-5	TRBJ1-1	CASSYDSDRGHTEAFF	TGTGCCAGCAGTTACGATTCAGACAGGGGGCACACTGAAGCTTTCTTT
-	TRBV5-6	TRBJ1-2	CASSSGQTNYGYTF	TGTGCCAGCAGCTCCGGACAGACCAACTATGGCTACACCTTC
TRBD2	TRBV10-2	TRBJ2-5	CASSLTSGAPVETQYF	TGCGCCAGCAGCCTGACTAGCGGCGCACCAGTGGAGACCCAGTACTTC
-	TRBV5-1	TRBJ2-7	CASSSSPPPNEQYF	TGCGCCAGCAGCTCGTCTCCCCCCCCTAACGAGCAGTACTTC
-	TRBV5-1	TRBJ2-1	CASSLASYNEQFF	TGCGCCAGCAGCTTGGCTTCCTACAATGAGCAGTTCTTC
TRBD2	TRBV7-9	TRBJ2-3	CASSPERERGIPTDTQYF	TGTGCCAGCAGCCCGGAGAGGGAGCGGGGGATTCCCACAGATACGCAGTATTTT
-	TRBV6-4	TRBJ2-1	CASSDSGSSDNEQFF	TGTGCCAGCAGTGACTCAGGGAGCTCCGACAATGAGCAGTTCTTC
-	TRBV7-7	TRBJ2-1	CASSPLAGSYNEQFF	TGTGCTAGCAGCCCCTTGGCGGGTTCCTACAATGAGCAGTTCTTC
TRBD2	TRBV29-1	TRBJ2-1	CSVGRSGASYNEQFF	TGCAGCGTCGGTCGTAGCGGGGCATCTTACAATGAGCAGTTCTTC
-	TRBV7-7	TRBJ2-1	CASSPLAGSDNEQFF	TGTGCTAGCAGCCCCTTGGCGGGTTCCGACAATGAGCAGTTCTTC
-	TRBV15	TRBJ2-1	CATSKGNDNEQFF	TGTGCCACCAGCAAGGGGAACGACAATGAGCAGTTCTTC
TRBD1	TRBV30	TRBJ1-3	CAWRLGQGGNTIYF	TGTGCCTGGAGGTTGGGACAGGGTGGAAACACCATATATTTT
-	TRBV29-1	TRBJ2-7	CSVVGQRVGEQYF	TGCAGCGTTGTGGGACAGCGGGTCGGTGAGCAGTACTTC
-	TRBV4-2	TRBJ2-5	CASSLEQTQYF	TGTGCCAGCAGCTTGGAGCAGACCCAGTACTTC
TRBD1	TRBV19	TRBJ1-5	CASSTTGGMYQPQHF	TGTGCCAGTAGTACAACAGGGGGCATGTATCAGCCCCAGCATTTT
-	TRBV4-1	TRBJ2-1	CASSLRGHDEQFF	TGCGCCAGCAGCCTTAGGGGTCACGATGAGCAGTTCTTC
TRBD1	TRBV30	TRBJ2-5	CAGSPGDRVQETQYF	TGTGCCGGGAGTCCCGGGGACAGGGTCCAAGAGACCCAGTACTTC
TRBD2	TRBV6-1	TRBJ2-3	CASSEMSSGDDTQYF	TGTGCCAGCAGTGAAATGAGTAGCGGGGACGATACGCAGTATTTT
TRBD1	TRBV7-9	TRBJ1-1	CASSTQGDTEAFF	TGTGCCAGCAGTACACAGGGGGACACTGAAGCTTTCTTT
TRBD2	TRBV10-1	TRBJ2-7	CASTGLAGASSYEQYF	TGCGCCAGCACCGGACTAGCGGGTGCGAGCTCCTACGAGCAGTACTTC
-	TRBV6-1	TRBJ1-5	CASSEFRGLSNQPQHF	TGTGCCAGCAGTGAATTTAGGGGGTTAAGCAATCAGCCCCAGCATTTT
TRBD1	TRBV7-6	TRBJ2-1	CASSFRGSSNEQFF	TGTGCCAGCAGCTTCAGGGGGTCGTCCAATGAGCAGTTCTTC
TRBD1	TRBV5-1	TRBJ1-6	CASSWGGQVMAIGSPLHF	TGCGCCAGCAGCTGGGGGGGACAGGTCATGGCTATCGGTTCACCCCTCCACTTT
-	TRBV10-2	TRBJ1-6	CASSERGPNSPLHF	TGCGCCAGCAGTGAAAGGGGTCCTAATTCACCCCTCCACTTT
-	TRBV14	TRBJ2-7	CASSQEKTWEQYF	TGTGCCAGCAGCCAAGAAAAGACATGGGAGCAGTACTTC
-	TRBV9	TRBJ2-7	CASSSAGIEQYF	TGTGCCAGCAGCTCCGCAGGGATCGAGCAGTACTTC
-	TRBV30	TRBJ2-7	CAWGRTVRVEQYF	TGTGCCTGGGGACGGACTGTACGGGTCGAGCAGTACTTC
-	TRBV11-2	TRBJ1-1	CASSRRLAENTEAFF	TGTGCCAGCAGCCGTCGTTTGGCAGAGAACACTGAAGCTTTCTTT
-	TRBV30	TRBJ1-2	CAWSSDARGYTF	TGTGCCTGGAGTTCCGACGCCAGGGGCTACACCTTC
-	TRBV19	TRBJ1-1	CASSEIQGDTEAFF	TGTGCCAGTAGTGAAATCCAAGGGGACACTGAAGCTTTCTTT
-	TRBV7-8	TRBJ1-1	CASETVFPNTEAFF	TGTGCCAGCGAGACAGTCTTCCCGAACACTGAAGCTTTCTTT
TRBD2	TRBV4-1	TRBJ2-3	CASSQASGLAASTDTQYF	TGCGCCAGCAGCCAAGCGTCCGGGCTAGCGGCTAGCACAGATACGCAGTATTTT
TRBD2	TRBV30	TRBJ2-1	CAWSLKREGGEQFF	TGTGCCTGGAGTTTGAAGCGGGAGGGCGGTGAGCAGTTCTTC
TRBD1	TRBV19	TRBJ1-1	CASSTYIPGDRGQLNTEAFF	TGTGCCAGTAGTACGTACATCCCAGGGGACAGGGGCCAATTGAACACTGAAGCTTTCTTT
-	TRBV13	TRBJ2-3	CASSSQTDTQYF	TGTGCCAGCAGCTCCCAGACAGATACGCAGTATTTT
-	TRBV18	TRBJ1-1	CASSPPPADLGQNTEAFF	TGTGCCAGCTCACCACCACCGGCAGATCTGGGACAGAACACTGAAGCTTTCTTT
-	TRBV27	TRBJ1-5	CASSLRAGKSNQPQHF	TGTGCCAGCAGTTTACGGGCAGGGAAAAGCAATCAGCCCCAGCATTTT
-	TRBV9	TRBJ2-2	CASSVAGAVTGELFF	TGTGCCAGCAGCGTAGCGGGAGCGGTCACCGGGGAGCTGTTTTTT
-	TRBV13	TRBJ1-1	CASSLGAGADAFF	TGTGCCAGCAGCTTAGGCGCGGGGGCGGACGCTTTCTTT
TRBD2	TRBV2	TRBJ2-5	CASRLGLAGGQETQYF	TGTGCCAGCAGACTGGGACTAGCGGGGGGCCAAGAGACCCAGTACTTC
TRBD1	TRBV11-3	TRBJ2-1	CASSGTGGNEQFF	TGTGCCAGCAGCGGGACAGGGGGCAATGAGCAGTTCTTC
-	TRBV7-9	TRBJ2-3	CASEGPGGLSTDTQYF	TGTGCCAGCGAAGGCCCAGGGGGGTTGAGCACAGATACGCAGTATTTT
-	TRBV7-9	TRBJ1-1	CASTTTRARTMNTEAFF	TGTGCCAGCACAACTACACGTGCGCGTACCATGAACACTGAAGCTTTCTTT
-	TRBV6-1	TRBJ2-5	CASLKASQPNAQYF	TGTGCCAGCCTAAAAGCCTCACAGCCAAACGCCCAGTACTTC
-	TRBV7-9	TRBJ1-2	CASRPDTYGYTF	TGTGCCAGCAGACCTGACACCTATGGCTACACCTTC
TRBD2	TRBV10-3	TRBJ2-1	CAISEFGSGGSDNEQFF	TGTGCCATCAGTGAGTTTGGAAGCGGGGGTTCCGACAATGAGCAGTTCTTC
-	TRBV29-1	TRBJ1-1	CSVELRANTEAFF	TGCAGCGTTGAACTCAGGGCGAACACTGAAGCTTTCTTT
TRBD1	TRBV2	TRBJ1-1	CASRYRGQNTEAFF	TGTGCCAGCAGATACAGGGGGCAGAACACTGAAGCTTTCTTT
TRBD2	TRBV9	TRBJ2-1	CASSDRPAGTRREQFF	TGTGCCAGCAGCGACCGACCCGCCGGGACTAGAAGAGAGCAGTTCTTC
-	TRBV6-1	TRBJ1-5	CASSPTENQPQHF	TGTGCCAGCAGCCCGACAGAGAATCAGCCCCAGCATTTT
-	TRBV5-1	TRBJ2-2	CASTSTGELFF	TGCGCCAGCACTTCCACCGGGGAGCTGTTTTTT
TRBD2	TRBV5-1	TRBJ2-7	CASSREGQGMYEQYF	TGCGCCAGCAGCCGGGAGGGGCAGGGGATGTACGAGCAGTACTTC